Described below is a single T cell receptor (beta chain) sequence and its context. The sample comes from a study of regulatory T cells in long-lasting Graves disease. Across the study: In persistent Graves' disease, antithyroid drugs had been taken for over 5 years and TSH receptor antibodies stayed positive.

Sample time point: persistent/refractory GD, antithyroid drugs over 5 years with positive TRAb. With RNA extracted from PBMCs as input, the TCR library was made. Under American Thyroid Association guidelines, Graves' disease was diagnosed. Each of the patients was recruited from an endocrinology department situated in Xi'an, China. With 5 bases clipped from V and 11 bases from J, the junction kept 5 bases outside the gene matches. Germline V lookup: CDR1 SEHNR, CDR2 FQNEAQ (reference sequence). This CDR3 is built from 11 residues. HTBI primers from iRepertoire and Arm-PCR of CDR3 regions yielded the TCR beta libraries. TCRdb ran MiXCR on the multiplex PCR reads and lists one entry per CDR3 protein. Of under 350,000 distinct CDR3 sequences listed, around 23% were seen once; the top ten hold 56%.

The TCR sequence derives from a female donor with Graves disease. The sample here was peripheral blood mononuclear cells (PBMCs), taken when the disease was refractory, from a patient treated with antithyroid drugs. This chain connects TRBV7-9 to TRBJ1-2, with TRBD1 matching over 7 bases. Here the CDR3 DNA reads TGTGCCAGCAGCACGGGACAGCTGTACACCTTC. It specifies CASSTGQLYTF. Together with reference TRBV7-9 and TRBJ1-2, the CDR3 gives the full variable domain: DTGVSQNPRHKITKRGQNVTFRCDPISEHNRLYWYRQTLGQGPEFLTYFQNEAQLEKSRLLSDRFSAERPKGSFSTLEIQRTEQGDSAMYLCASSTGQLYTFGSGTRLTVV.